This TCR beta chain came from a study of TIL therapy for anti-PD-1-resistant metastatic lung cancer. About the study: Half of patients were current or former smokers. By whole-exome sequencing, median non-synonymous tumor mutation burden was roughly 1.6 mutations per megabase.

This was the immunoSEQ v3 assay. Libraries were sequenced to 2.2 million or so read pairs (survey) or roughly 4.5-6 million (deep). The data were produced by immunoSEQ multiplex PCR, yet TCRdb's version contains in-frame clones alone and is incomplete. The table has more than 12,000 clones, more than 70% seen once; the top ten hold roughly 0.86%. Time point specified: pre-treatment sample, taken before nivolumab and TIL therapy. Enrollment ran from 2017 to early 2020. The junction had 4 bases not matched to a gene; V was cut back by 5 bases and J by 7 bases. The V gene's germline CDR1 is GTSNPN and CDR2 SVGIG (reference sequence). The CDR3 consists of 13 residues.

The chain combines TRBV30 with TRBJ2-1, with TRBD1 matching 11 bases. The TCR comes from a person between 25 and 79 years old with non-small cell lung cancer. Material: blood, obtained at baseline. The CDR3 loop reads CAWGGTGGNEQFF. CDR3 DNA sequence: TGTGCCTGGGGAGGGACAGGGGGGAATGAGCAGTTCTTC.